This T cell receptor beta chain was found in a study of long-term antiretroviral therapy in people with HIV. Study details: By about a decade, the earliest samples predate the 2015 immediate-ART recommendation. Study outcomes and limitations: Compared with controls, HIV repertoires showed narrower CDR3 length ranges. Dominant in the repertoire at all time points were clones expanded before ART.

The samples comprised roughly 0.95-10 million cryopreserved PBMC ahead of DNA extraction. This clone was recorded only once. No antigen is known for it. The CDR3 is 18 residues long. Germline V gene data show CDR1 as LNHNV and CDR2 as YYDKDF (reference sequence). Trimming took 7 bases from V and 4 from J; bases not matched to a gene: 15. Assay version v3.0 of immunoSEQ was used, and it was run at survey level. Measured with immunoSEQ multiplex PCR; TCRdb has only the in-frame clones, and not every one. The sample records about 30,000 clones, roughly 88% being singletons. The J gene is TRBJ2-2, the V gene TRBV15, with TRBD2 matching over 10 bases. This TCR was recovered from a woman younger than 30 with HIV. The specimen was unsorted PBMCs, collected 0.5 years after starting antiretroviral therapy. CDR3 region: CATNTLKASGSLTGELFF. CDR3 DNA: TGTGCCACCAATACCCTGAAGGCTAGCGGGAGTCTCACCGGGGAGCTGTTTTTT.